This T cell receptor (beta chain) was sequenced during a study of blood T cell repertoires in COVID-19. This CDR3 comprises 15 residues. The germline gives CDR1 MGHRA, CDR2 YSYEKL. The V gene end was trimmed by 0 bases and the J gene end by 2 bases; junction bases not matched to a gene: 4. The method was immunoSEQ multiplex PCR; TCRdb's version includes in-frame clones alone and lacks a portion of them. Among approximately 230,000 clones listed, 82% were seen once. This study enrolled people aged 18 to 89 from about two dozen US geographic areas. The receptor was isolated from a middle-aged man who had recovered from COVID-19. Sequenced sample: PBMCs or T cells enriched from blood (not recorded which). The rearrangement joins TRBV4-1 to TRBJ2-7, with 7 bases matching TRBD2. The CDR3 loop reads CASSQEAGEPYEQYF. CDR3 sequence (DNA): TGCGCCAGCAGCCAAGAGGCGGGGGAACCCTACGAGCAGTACTTC.